This T cell receptor (beta chain) was recorded in a study of blood T cell repertoires in COVID-19 (dated by TCRdb to about 2020). Some background on the complete study: The collaborator samples originated in the United States, Italy and Spain and spanned the acute and convalescent phases of COVID-19. The prospective study material was composed of cDNA or gDNA derived from T cells, B-cell-depleted T cells, or PBMCs. Subjects who had been exposed to COVID-19, were actively infected with it, or had recovered from it provided the deeply sampled blood TCRbeta repertoires that made up the dataset. The repertoires were released in a freely available public database meant as a resource for research on the immune response to SARS-CoV-2. The samples were drawn from the first 160 participants of the ongoing ImmuneRACE study and from some 1,300 subjects provided by 6 global collaborators. Sample metadata almost always included a de-identified subject ID, COVID-19 status, age in years and sex. HLA class I and class II types, where available, came from metadata supplied by the sample provider rather than from assay-based typing.

TCRbeta CDR3 regions were amplified from genomic DNA using the immunoSEQ Assay, a bias-controlled multiplex PCR. The study's own analysis went as follows. Nucleated cell counts per sample were estimated from amplification of reference gene primers within the assay. Sequence reads were collapsed and filtered to measure the absolute abundance of every unique TCRbeta CDR3 rearrangement. For each sample, productive Simpson clonality was calculated as the square root of Simpson's diversity index over productive rearrangements. Imported from immuneACCESS, the table was reduced by TCRdb to in-frame sequences with V and J called. These copies leave out some clones; in studies compared against another copy, an unresolved V gene accounts for under half, and the cause of the remainder is not known. The DNA gave D and trimming, while V, J and clone size come from that table. The sample has about 520,000 clones on record, roughly 88% of them singletons. More than 3% of the sample is in the top ten clones.

Regarding this clone: No antigen is known for it. The sample holds no much larger clone one base away, and base qualities are not on file.

Overall study results and their limits: How much clinical and demographic metadata was included differed by source and by participant, and the metadata was provided uncurated.

Trimmed from V: 1 base; trimmed from J: 6 bases; junction bases lacking a gene match: 14. The CDR3 runs 19 residues from the cysteine to the phenylalanine. Only the CDR3 part of the read is kept: 57 bases, read in frame from the first base. CDR1 and CDR2 were assigned from the germline V gene as SGHTA and FQGNSA. The collaborating institutions used their own protocols to collect whole blood in K2EDTA tubes. For TCRbeta analysis, collaborator samples were shipped as frozen whole blood, as isolated PBMCs, or as DNA extracted from either sample type. The sample was peripheral blood. This chain is built from TRBV7-2 and TRBJ2-1; 11 central bases correspond to TRBD1. The sequence was collected from a human donor in a cohort sampled during active COVID-19. In nucleotides, the sequence is TGTGCCAGCAGCTTAGTGGGGACAGGGGGACAGGGCTCCAGCAATGAGCAGTTCTTC. Its protein product is CASSLVGTGGQGSSNEQFF.